Described below is a single T cell receptor (beta chain) sequence and its context. Under the authors' procedure: Nucleated cell counts were estimated from reference gene primer amplification. Profiling relied on immunoSEQ multiplex PCR, and the TCRdb table lists in-frame clones only, not all of them. V and J calls and clone size are given by that table; D and trimming were obtained from the DNA. The data contain 150,000 to 200,000 clones, around 92% of them singletons. The CDR3 covers 16 residues. Germline V gene lookup returns CDR1 LGHDT and CDR2 YNNKEL (reference sequence). V lost 0 bases, J lost 2 bases, and 12 bases lay in between. The source of the sample is a study of blood T cell repertoires in COVID-19. The overall study: From T cells, B-cell-depleted T cells, or PBMCs came the material, which was cDNA or gDNA.

Sequencing was carried out using peripheral blood. The rearrangement uses TRBV3-1 (or the pseudogene TRBV3-2) and TRBJ2-3; a possible D gene is TRBD2 (5 bases). The receptor was derived from a man between 60 and 75 years old with acute or convalescent COVID-19. The CDR3 DNA follows: TGTGCCAGCAGCCAAGATTTGCGGGCCTACACAGATACGCAGTATTTT. This codes for CASSQDLRAYTDTQYF.